This paragraph covers one T cell receptor beta chain sequence. This entry comes from a study of blood T cells in healthy people across ages. Per germline, CDR1 SGHDT and CDR2 YYEEEE. This CDR3 has 15 amino acids. A second PCR, run for about 7 to 11 cycles, used a sample-barcoded 5' primer plus a J-beta primer mix. TCRdb reanalysed the 5' RACE reads using MiXCR and keeps one entry per CDR3 protein. The table shows about 830,000 distinct CDR3 sequences, with 60% to 80% occurring only once. This chain links TRBV5-6 with TRBJ2-4, with D hard to call. The assigned J gene may be wrong: the sequence end matches TRBJ2-7 better. The TCR was taken from a man aged 25-40 years in good health. Sequencing used blood. For the CDR3, the DNA is TGTGCCAGCAGCTTGGAATTAAAGGGTACCTACGAGCAGTACTTC. Translated: CASSLELKGTYEQYF.